These 14 T cell receptor beta chains were all obtained from the same sample, sequenced in a study of T cells in Graves' hyperthyroidism and ophthalmopathy. The source material, RNA transcripts, was used to amplify TCR beta CDR3 regions. Researchers ran a first-round RT-PCR on the TCR CDR3 using the HTBI primer set. One entry per CDR3 protein results from TCRdb running MiXCR on the multiplex PCR reads. The sample lists 550,000 to 650,000 distinct CDR3 sequences, approximately 15% occurring once. The sample comprised blood. These receptors came from a woman in her 30s with Graves' hyperthyroidism that later progressed to Graves' ophthalmopathy.

This clonotype has just a few counts. The chain has TRBV6-1 and TRBJ1-1, with D tentatively TRBD1 (6 bases). Germline assignment: CDR1 MNHNS and CDR2 SASEGT. V was cut by 6 bases and J by 9 bases, with 17 bases left in between. CDR3 length equals 13 residues. The DNA for the CDR3 is TGTGCCAGCAGGCCATTGGAGGGGGTGCAAGCTTTCTTT. Translation: CASRPLEGVQAFF.

The chain carries TRBV7-2 and TRBJ2-7, with D possibly TRBD2 on 5 matching bases. Trimming stripped 1 base from V and 3 bases from J, with 10 bases between. The CDR3 loop spans 14 amino acids. In germline, CDR1 is SGHTA, CDR2 FQGNSA. As DNA, the CDR3 is TGTGCCAGCAGCTTAGGAGGGCCCCTCTACGAGCAGTACTTC. Its translation is CASSLGGPLYEQYF.

The sample holds many counts of this clonotype. The chain combines TRBV28 with TRBJ2-7; 12 bases are a match to TRBD2. The CDR3 contains 15 residues. The ends lost 5 bases at V and 2 bases at J; junction bases unmatched: 4. In germline, CDR1 is MDHEN, CDR2 SYDVKM. The CDR3, as DNA: TGTGCCAGCAGTCCCGGACTAGCGGGGACCTACGAGCAGTACTTC. Translated, it gives CASSPGLAGTYEQYF.

For this clonotype: This clone may be a read error of a much larger clone one base away. This sequence joins TRBV7-9 and TRBJ2-5, with TRBD2 matching 7 bases. There are 13 residues in the CDR3. Germline assignment: CDR1 SEHNR and CDR2 FQNEAQ (reference sequence). V shed 5 bases, J shed 7 bases, and the junction held 7 bases outside the gene matches. CDR3 DNA sequence: TGTGCCAGCAGCATCCGGCCGGGGGGGACCCAGTACTTC. It codes for CASSIRPGGTQYF.

This clonotype was observed a few times. This chain joins TRBV18 and TRBJ2-1, with D possibly TRBD2 on 5 matching bases. Per the germline V gene, CDR1 is KGHSH and CDR2 is LQKENI. Trimming took off 2 bases at V and 6 bases at J, with 8 bases between the two ends. The CDR3 extends over 13 amino acids. CDR3 sequence reads: CASSPLRVNEQFF. The CDR3 DNA sequence: TGTGCCAGCTCACCATTGAGGGTCAATGAGCAGTTCTTC.

The chain recombines TRBV7-2 with TRBJ1-2, with unresolved D. V dropped 5 bases and J dropped 0 bases, with 16 bases sitting between them. Germline V gene lookup returns CDR1 SGHTA and CDR2 FQGNSA. This CDR3 has 16 amino acids. The chain's CDR3 is CASSLPERQTNYGYTF. As DNA, the CDR3 is TGTGCCAGCAGCCTCCCGGAGAGGCAGACTAACTATGGCTACACCTTC.

This clonotype was counted at least ten times. This chain links TRBV6-1 with TRBJ1-1, with unresolved D. Trimming removed 5 bases from V and 2 bases from J, with 12 bases in between. CDR1 and CDR2 from the germline V gene are MNHNS and SASEGT. This CDR3 has 14 amino acids. CDR3 in amino acids: CASSSHTANTEAFF. In nucleotides, the CDR3 is TGTGCCAGCAGTTCCCACACAGCCAACACTGAAGCTTTCTTT.

V gene TRBV20-1 combines with J gene TRBJ2-3, with 11 positions matching TRBD2. The CDR3 contains 15 residues. The germline CDR1 and CDR2 sequences are DFQATT and SNEGSKA (reference sequence). With 4 bases clipped from V and 1 base from J, the junction kept 4 bases outside the gene matches. The CDR3 nucleotides read TGCAGTGCTAATGGGGGACTAGCGGGCACAGATACGCAGTATTTT. Translation: CSANGGLAGTDTQYF.

The table lists this clonotype with a few counts. This chain uses TRBV29-1 with TRBJ2-2; 10 bases line up with TRBD2. The CDR3 contains 21 residues. J lost 2 bases, V lost 2 bases, and 20 bases had no gene match. CDR1 and CDR2 from the germline V gene are SQVTM and ANQGSEA. The CDR3 is CSVELRGLVGLARSNTGELFF. The CDR3 DNA sequence: TGCAGCGTTGAACTCCGGGGGTTGGTGGGACTAGCGAGATCTAACACCGGGGAGCTGTTTTTT.

In its sample, this clonotype was seen many times. The CDR3 bases are TGTGCCAGCAGAACCGGGACAGTAGGAACCTACGAGCAGTACTTC. Encoded protein: CASRTGTVGTYEQYF. The chain couples TRBV28 to TRBJ2-7, with 7 bases lining up with TRBD1. The junction had 10 bases not matched to a gene; V was cut back by 6 bases and J by 2 bases. Per the germline V gene, CDR1 is MDHEN and CDR2 is SYDVKM. This CDR3 contains 15 residues.

This clonotype was detected a few times. The rearrangement uses TRBV6-5 and TRBJ2-7; D could derive from TRBD1 or TRBD2 (5 bases each). CDR3 size: 18 residues. V lost 2 bases to trimming and J lost 0 bases, with 20 bases between them. Germline-derived CDR1 and CDR2 are MNHEY and SVGAGI. The CDR3 is CASSYREGALKSSYEQYF. The DNA for the CDR3 is TGTGCCAGCAGTTACCGGGAAGGGGCCCTTAAAAGCTCCTACGAGCAGTACTTC.

This clonotype was observed a few times. The junction departs from germline at one end; a sequencing error may be responsible. In DNA form, the CDR3 reads TGTGCCAGCACATCGGACAGTCTTTACAATAAGCAGTTCTTC. Amino acids: CASTSDSLYNKQFF. The V and J genes are TRBV27 and TRBJ2-1, with D possibly being TRBD1 (6 bases). Germline V gives CDR1 MNHEY, CDR2 SMNVEV (reference sequence). This CDR3 is built from 14 residues.

This clonotype has ten or more counts. This chain connects TRBV7-2 to TRBJ1-1; D gene unclear. Germline-derived CDR1 and CDR2 are SGHTA and FQGNSA. V gave up 3 bases and J gave up 3 bases, with 11 bases separating them. The CDR3 contains 14 residues. Here the CDR3 DNA reads TGTGCCAGCAGCTTTTCGACCCCCCACACTGAAGCTTTCTTT. Protein sequence: CASSFSTPHTEAFF.

This clonotype was seen at least ten times. The V and J genes are TRBV6-5 and TRBJ1-6; D remains ambiguous. Germline CDR1 is MNHEY and CDR2 is SVGAGI. This CDR3 spans 18 amino acids. V lost 2 bases and J 6 bases, leaving 20 bases between the germline ends. This chain's CDR3 is CASSYPPTEVPVNSPLHF. The CDR3 DNA sequence: TGTGCCAGCAGTTACCCTCCTACTGAGGTCCCGGTTAATTCACCCCTCCACTTT.